The count of the clone carrying this TCR beta chain is one. Per the germline V gene, CDR1 is SEHNR and CDR2 is FQNEAQ (reference sequence). The CDR3 is made up of 15 amino acids. J gave up 2 bases and V 10 bases, and 12 bases lay outside the gene matches. The sample is drawn from a study of T cell repertoires in MIS-A myocarditis. TCRdb's table, derived via immunoSEQ multiplex PCR, lists solely in-frame clones and lacks some. The data show about 10,000 clones, with roughly 90% seen just once and 2% to 2.5% held by the top ten. Sequenced: thoracic lymph node tissue obtained at autopsy. The rearrangement links TRBV7-9 to TRBJ2-5, with 8 bases identical to TRBD1. This receptor was obtained from a young man with fulminant myocarditis from multisystem inflammatory syndrome in adults (MIS-A) after COVID-19. DNA of the CDR3: TGTGCCATCGCACTGAAGGACAGGGTTCAAGAGACCCAGTACTTC. Translating it yields CAIALKDRVQETQYF. Based on the CDR3 plus reference TRBV7-9 and TRBJ2-5, the full variable domain is DTGVSQNPRHKITKRGQNVTFRCDPISEHNRLYWYRQTLGQGPEFLTYFQNEAQLEKSRLLSDRFSAERPKGSFSTLEIQRTEQGDSAMYLCAIALKDRVQETQYFGPGTRLLVL.